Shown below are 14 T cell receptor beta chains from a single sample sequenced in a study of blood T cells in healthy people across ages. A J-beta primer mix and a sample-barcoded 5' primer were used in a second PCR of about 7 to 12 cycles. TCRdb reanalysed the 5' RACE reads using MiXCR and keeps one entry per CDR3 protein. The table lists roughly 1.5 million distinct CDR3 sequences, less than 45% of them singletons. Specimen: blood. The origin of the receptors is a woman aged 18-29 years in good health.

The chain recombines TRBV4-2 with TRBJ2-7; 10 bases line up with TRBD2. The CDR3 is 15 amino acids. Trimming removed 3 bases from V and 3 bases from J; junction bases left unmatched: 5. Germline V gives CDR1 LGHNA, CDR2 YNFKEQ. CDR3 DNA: TGTGCCAGCAGCCAGGGGACTAGCGCATTCTACGAGCAGTACTTC. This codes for CASSQGTSAFYEQYF.

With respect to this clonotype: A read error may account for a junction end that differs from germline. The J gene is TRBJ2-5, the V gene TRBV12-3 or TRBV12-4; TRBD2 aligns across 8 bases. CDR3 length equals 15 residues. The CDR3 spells CASSSIGRAAETLYF. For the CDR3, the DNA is TGTGCCAGCAGTTCAATCGGGAGGGCCGCAGAGACCCTGTACTTC.

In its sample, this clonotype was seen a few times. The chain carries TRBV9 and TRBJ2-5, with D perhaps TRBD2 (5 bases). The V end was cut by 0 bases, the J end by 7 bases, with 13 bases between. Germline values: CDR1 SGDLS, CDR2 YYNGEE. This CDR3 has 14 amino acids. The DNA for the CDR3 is TGTGCCAGCAGCGTAGATGACGGGCGGGTGACCCAGTACTTC. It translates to CASSVDDGRVTQYF.

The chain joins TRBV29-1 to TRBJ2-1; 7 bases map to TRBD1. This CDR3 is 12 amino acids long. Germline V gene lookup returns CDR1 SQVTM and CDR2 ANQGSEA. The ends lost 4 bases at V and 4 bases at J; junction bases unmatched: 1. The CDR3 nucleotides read TGCAGCGTTGCGGGACAGTACAATGAGCAGTTCTTC. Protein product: CSVAGQYNEQFF.

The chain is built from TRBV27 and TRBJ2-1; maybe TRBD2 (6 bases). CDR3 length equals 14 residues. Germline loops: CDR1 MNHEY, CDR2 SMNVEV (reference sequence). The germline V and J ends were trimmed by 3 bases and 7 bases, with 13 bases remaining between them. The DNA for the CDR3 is TGTGCCAGCAGTTTTCTCGATGGGGGGAATGAGCAGTTCTTC. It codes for CASSFLDGGNEQFF.

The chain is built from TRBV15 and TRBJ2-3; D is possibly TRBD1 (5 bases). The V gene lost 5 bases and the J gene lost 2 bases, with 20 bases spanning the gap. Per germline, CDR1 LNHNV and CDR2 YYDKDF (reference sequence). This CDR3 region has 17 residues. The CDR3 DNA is TGTGCCACCAGCGCAGGGCGGTTTTTCCTAGACACAGATACGCAGTATTTT. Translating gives CATSAGRFFLDTDTQYF. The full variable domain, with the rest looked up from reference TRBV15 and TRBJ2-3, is DAMVIQNPRYQVTQFGKPVTLSCSQTLNHNVMYWYQQKSSQAPKLLFHYYDKDFNNEADTPDNFQSRRPNTSFCFLDIRSPGLGDTAMYLCATSAGRFFLDTDTQYFGPGTRLTVL.

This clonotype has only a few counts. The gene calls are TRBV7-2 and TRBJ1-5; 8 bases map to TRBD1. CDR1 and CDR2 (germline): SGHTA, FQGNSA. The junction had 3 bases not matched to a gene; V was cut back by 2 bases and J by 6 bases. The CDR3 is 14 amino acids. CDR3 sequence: CASSLTGGGQPQHF. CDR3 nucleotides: TGTGCCAGCAGCTTAACAGGGGGAGGTCAGCCCCAGCATTTT.

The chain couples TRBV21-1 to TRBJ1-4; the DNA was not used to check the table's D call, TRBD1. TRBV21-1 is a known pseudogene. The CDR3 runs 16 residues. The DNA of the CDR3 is TGTGCCATCAGCAAAGGGGGGGCGGCGGCCCTTGAAAAACTGTTTTTT. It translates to CAISKGGAAALEKLFF.

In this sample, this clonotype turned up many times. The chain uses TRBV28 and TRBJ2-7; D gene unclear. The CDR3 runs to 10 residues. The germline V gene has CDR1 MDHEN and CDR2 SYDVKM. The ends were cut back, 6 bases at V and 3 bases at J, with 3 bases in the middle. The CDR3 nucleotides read TGTGCCAGCAGCCGCTACGAGCAGTACTTC. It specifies CASSRYEQYF.

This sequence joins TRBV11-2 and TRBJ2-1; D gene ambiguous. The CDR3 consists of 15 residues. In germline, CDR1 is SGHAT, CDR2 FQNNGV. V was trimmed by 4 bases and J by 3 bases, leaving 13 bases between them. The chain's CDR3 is CASSSPTGFYNEQFF. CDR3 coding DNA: TGTGCCAGCAGCTCCCCGACTGGATTCTACAATGAGCAGTTCTTC.

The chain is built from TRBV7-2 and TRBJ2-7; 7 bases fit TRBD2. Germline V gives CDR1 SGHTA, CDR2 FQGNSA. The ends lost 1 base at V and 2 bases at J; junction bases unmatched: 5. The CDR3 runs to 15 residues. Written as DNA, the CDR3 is TGTGCCAGCAGCTTAGAAGGGACTATAACCTACGAGCAGTACTTC. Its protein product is CASSLEGTITYEQYF.

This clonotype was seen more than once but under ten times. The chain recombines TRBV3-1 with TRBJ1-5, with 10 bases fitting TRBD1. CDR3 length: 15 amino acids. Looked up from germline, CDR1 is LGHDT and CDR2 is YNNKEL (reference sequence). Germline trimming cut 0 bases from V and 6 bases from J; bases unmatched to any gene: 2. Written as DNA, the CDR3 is TGTGCCAGCAGCCAAGAAGGGACAGGGGTTCAGCCCCAGCATTTT. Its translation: CASSQEGTGVQPQHF.

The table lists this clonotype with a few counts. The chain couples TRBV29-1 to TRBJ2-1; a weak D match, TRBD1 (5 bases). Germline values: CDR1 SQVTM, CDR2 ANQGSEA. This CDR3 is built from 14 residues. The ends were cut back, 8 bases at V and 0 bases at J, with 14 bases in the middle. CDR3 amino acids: CSMTVGSSYNEQFF. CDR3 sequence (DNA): TGCAGCATGACAGTTGGCAGCTCCTACAATGAGCAGTTCTTC.

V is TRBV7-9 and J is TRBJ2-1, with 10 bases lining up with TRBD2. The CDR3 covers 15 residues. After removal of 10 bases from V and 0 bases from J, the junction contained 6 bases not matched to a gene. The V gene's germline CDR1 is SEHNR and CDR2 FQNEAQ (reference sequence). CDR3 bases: TGTGCCAACGGACTAGCGGATAGCTCCTACAATGAGCAGTTCTTC. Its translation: CANGLADSSYNEQFF.